This entry concerns a single TCR beta chain. What it binds is not known. These data belong to a study of blood T cells in healthy people across ages. Findings and caveats of the study: While age rose, TCR beta diversity per million T cells dropped in a roughly linear way.

The CDR3 totals 16 residues. Looked up from germline, CDR1 is SEHNR and CDR2 is FQNEAQ (reference sequence). Primed by a sample-barcoded 5' primer and a J-beta primer mix, a second PCR proceeded for about 7 to 11 cycles. TCRdb re-called the 5' RACE reads with MiXCR, one entry per CDR3 protein. The sample consists of almost 550,000 distinct CDR3 sequences, around 24% of them appearing once. The same data also went into a second study, on T cells of mothers and their children.

The chain links TRBV7-9 to TRBJ2-5, with 7 bases matching TRBD1. The J call may not be correct, given that the DNA end is closer to TRBJ2-7. The sequence derives from a boy aged 5-17 years in good health. Material for sequencing was blood. For the CDR3, the DNA is TGTGCCAGCAGCTTGGAAGGGCAGGGGGTGTTCTACGAGCAGTACTTC. As protein: CASSLEGQGVFYEQYF.